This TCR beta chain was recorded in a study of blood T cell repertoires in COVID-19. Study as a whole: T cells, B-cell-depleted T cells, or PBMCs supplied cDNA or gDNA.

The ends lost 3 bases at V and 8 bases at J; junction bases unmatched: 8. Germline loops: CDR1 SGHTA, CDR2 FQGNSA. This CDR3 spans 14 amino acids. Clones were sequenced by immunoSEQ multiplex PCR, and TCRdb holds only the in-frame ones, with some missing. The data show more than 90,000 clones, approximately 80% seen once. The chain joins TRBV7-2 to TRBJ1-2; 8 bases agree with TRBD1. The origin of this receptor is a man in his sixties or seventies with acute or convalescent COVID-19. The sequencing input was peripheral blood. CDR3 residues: CASSLGRGPEGYTF. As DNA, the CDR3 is TGTGCCAGCAGCTTGGGCAGGGGGCCAGAGGGCTACACCTTC.